Reported below is one T cell receptor (beta chain). Its antigen is not known. The sample belongs to a study of cytomegalovirus exposure and HLA in healthy donors. Study-wide findings and caveats: Sequence variants that were highly shared formed a cluster that was likely a sequencing artifact. The majority of TCR sequences were rare, yet some public TCRs appeared in many donors. CMV serostatus stood as the only immune exposure information on hand. When analyzed later, the rates of TCR association showed variation by HLA locus, with DRB1 the most and HLA-C the fewest.

Germline lookup yields CDR1 SGHDN and CDR2 FVKESK. This CDR3 has 17 amino acids. V dropped 0 bases and J dropped 2; count of bases not matched to a gene: 4. PCR used 60 Vbeta primers and 13 Jbeta primers. This table comes from immunoSEQ multiplex PCR, and its TCRdb copy is limited to in-frame clones, with some not included. This table has over 130,000 clones, roughly three fifths appearing once. The sequenced material came from PBMCs. The source is a woman aged 55-70 years in good health and CMV-seronegative. This sequence joins TRBV14 and TRBJ2-6; 7 positions agree with TRBD2. CDR3: CASSQDPAGAGANVLTF. The CDR3 nucleotides read TGTGCCAGCAGCCAAGATCCTGCGGGGGCTGGGGCCAACGTCCTGACTTTC.